The 31 T cell receptor beta chains below were found in one sample sequenced in a study of blood T cell repertoires in COVID-19. Clones were sequenced by immunoSEQ multiplex PCR, and TCRdb holds only the in-frame ones, with some missing. There are around 450,000 clones in the sample; around 89% occur only once, and roughly 4% lies in the top ten. Input material: peripheral blood. The receptors were sampled from a woman between 25 and 40 years old with acute or convalescent COVID-19.

On this clone: At the DNA level, this CDR3 is encoded by other sequences in the same sample as well. The rearrangement links TRBV5-1 to TRBJ2-3, with TRBD2 as a possible D gene (6 bases). The CDR3 covers 14 residues. Germline assignment: CDR1 SGHRS and CDR2 YFSETQ. Between the trimmed V and J ends, which lost 0 bases and 1 base, there was a span of 6 bases. CDR3: CASSLGEGTDTQYF. CDR3 coding DNA: TGCGCCAGCAGCTTGGGGGAGGGCACAGATACGCAGTATTTT.

The chain recombines TRBV5-6 with TRBJ1-2; tentative D call: TRBD1 (6 bases). V lost 3 bases and J 5 bases, leaving 20 bases between the germline ends. The CDR3 length is 16 residues. CDR1 is SGHDT and CDR2 is YYEEEE in the germline V gene. CDR3 protein: CASSSSLGQRLYGYTF. In DNA, the CDR3 is TGTGCCAGCAGCTCCTCACTAGGACAGAGACTTTATGGCTACACCTTC.

The chain recombines TRBV2 with TRBJ1-3; D is undetermined. The CDR3 extends over 14 amino acids. Trimming stripped 6 bases from V and 2 bases from J, with 11 bases between. Germline CDR1 reads SNHLY; CDR2 reads FYNNEI. As DNA, the CDR3 is TGTGCCAGCAGCCTACAGAGAACTGGAAACACCATATATTTT. Its protein product is CASSLQRTGNTIYF.

CDR3 residues: CASSAGQGDAAFF. The CDR3 DNA reads as TGTGCCAGCAGCGCAGGTCAGGGGGATGCGGCTTTCTTT. V is TRBV7-3 and J is TRBJ1-1, with 7 bases matching TRBD1. This CDR3 is 13 amino acids long. Germline CDR1 reads SGHTA; CDR2 reads FQGTGA. After removal of 5 bases from V and 11 bases from J, the junction contained 11 bases not matched to a gene.

J is TRBJ1-5 and V is TRBV19, with a possible D match to TRBD1 (6 bases). Trimming took 5 bases from V and 5 from J, leaving 13 bases between them. Germline V gives CDR1 LNHDA, CDR2 SQIVND (reference sequence). The CDR3 is 14 residues long. CDR3 amino acids: CASSAAGEYQPQHF. DNA of the CDR3: TGTGCCAGTAGTGCGGCAGGGGAATATCAGCCCCAGCATTTT.

The chain is built from TRBV7-3 and TRBJ2-5; a weak D match, TRBD1 (6 bases). The CDR3 extends over 14 amino acids. V lost 5 bases and J 5 bases, leaving 15 bases between the germline ends. Germline CDR1 and CDR2: SGHTA and FQGTGA. This chain's CDR3 is CASSPNRGSETQYF. For the CDR3, the DNA is TGTGCCAGCAGCCCCAATAGGGGGTCGGAGACCCAGTACTTC.

The CDR3 reads CASSRVFGQGGDTQYF. CDR3 in DNA: TGCGCCAGCAGTCGCGTCTTCGGTCAGGGTGGGGATACGCAGTATTTT. This chain connects TRBV4-1 to TRBJ2-3; TRBD1 might be the D (5 bases). CDR3 length: 16 residues. Per the germline V gene, CDR1 is MGHRA and CDR2 is YSYEKL. The ends were cut back, 6 bases at V and 6 bases at J, with 22 bases in the middle.

This chain links TRBV6-5 with TRBJ1-2; 7 bases align to TRBD1. Germline CDR1 reads MNHEY; CDR2 reads SVGAGI. Trimming removed 5 bases from V and 8 bases from J; junction bases left unmatched: 5. The CDR3 loop spans 12 amino acids. The DNA of the CDR3 is TGTGCCAGCAGTCGACAGGGCTCGGGCTACACCTTC. Translated: CASSRQGSGYTF.

V and J are TRBV18 and TRBJ1-1; 8 nucleotides align to TRBD1. Germline-derived CDR1 and CDR2 are KGHSH and LQKENI. J lost 4 bases, V lost 1 base, and 8 bases had no gene match. This CDR3 spans 16 amino acids. The CDR3 DNA follows: TGTGCCAGCTCACCACAGGACAGGGTGGATGTCACTGAAGCTTTCTTT. As protein: CASSPQDRVDVTEAFF. Drawing the rest from reference TRBV18 and TRBJ1-1, the complete variable domain is NAGVMQNPRHLVRRRGQEARLRCSPMKGHSHVYWYRQLPEEGLKFMVYLQKENIIDESGMPKERFSAEFPKEGPSILRIQQVVRGDSAAYFCASSPQDRVDVTEAFFGQGTRLTVV.

Comments on this clone: Other nucleotide sequences in the sample specify the same CDR3. V and J are TRBV18 and TRBJ1-5; possibly TRBD1 for D (6 bases). The CDR3 spans 14 residues. Trimming removed 3 bases from V and 5 bases from J, with 11 bases in between. Germline V gene data show CDR1 as KGHSH and CDR2 as LQKENI. The CDR3 coding sequence is TGTGCCAGCTCACCTACAGGGTCCTATCAGCCCCAGCATTTT. Protein: CASSPTGSYQPQHF.

The rearrangement joins TRBV4-1 to TRBJ2-3; perhaps TRBD1 as D (6 bases). Trimming removed 5 bases at V and 6 bases at J, with 18 bases between. CDR1 is MGHRA and CDR2 is YSYEKL in the germline V gene. The CDR3 has 15 amino acids. CDR3 loop: CASSEVEWGPDTQYF. CDR3 coding DNA: TGCGCCAGCAGCGAAGTCGAGTGGGGGCCCGATACGCAGTATTTT.

This chain links TRBV11-2 with TRBJ2-1, with TRBD2 matching over 8 bases. Germline assignment: CDR1 SGHAT and CDR2 FQNNGV. The CDR3 contains 16 residues. V trimming: 4 bases; J trimming: 6 bases; junction bases outside the gene matches: 11. Here the CDR3 DNA reads TGTGCCAGCAGCTGGGGCGGGGGGCTCGTAGGCAATGAGCAGTTCTTC. Amino acids: CASSWGGGLVGNEQFF.

This clone was observed once. The rearrangement uses TRBV5-1 and TRBJ2-1; D uncertain. The CDR3 sequence is 12 residues long. Per the germline V gene, CDR1 is SGHRS and CDR2 is YFSETQ. The V and J ends lost 1 base and 8 bases respectively, with 7 bases between them. The DNA of the CDR3 is TGCGCCAGCAGCTTGTCTTTCTATGAGCAGTTCTTC. This encodes CASSLSFYEQFF.

The chain links TRBV28 to TRBJ2-7; TRBD2 agrees at 9 bases. The CDR3 totals 14 residues. Trimming cost V 6 bases and J 0 bases; bases outside gene matches: 3. Germline CDR1 is MDHEN and CDR2 is SYDVKM. CDR3: CASRLRGGSYEQYF. The CDR3 DNA reads TGTGCCAGCAGATTGCGGGGGGGCTCCTACGAGCAGTACTTC.

V and J are TRBV9 and TRBJ2-5, with D tentatively TRBD2 (5 bases). Deletions cut 3 bases from V and 5 bases from J, with 17 bases between. This CDR3 has 15 residues. The V gene's germline CDR1 is SGDLS and CDR2 YYNGEE. CDR3 sequence: CASSEGVDSGETQYF. The CDR3 coding sequence is TGTGCCAGCAGCGAGGGAGTCGATTCGGGTGAGACCCAGTACTTC.

This chain uses TRBV2 with TRBJ2-2; D perhaps matches TRBD2 (6 bases). CDR3 length: 15 amino acids. Germline V gives CDR1 SNHLY, CDR2 FYNNEI. The ends were cut back, 11 bases at V and 2 bases at J, with 18 bases in the middle. In DNA, the CDR3 is TGTGCCTGTGAGGAGGGCAGGTTAAACACCGGGGAGCTGTTTTTT. This encodes CACEEGRLNTGELFF.

This clone was observed a single time. The rearrangement uses TRBV11-2 and TRBJ2-7; 9 bases are shared with TRBD2. Germline V gene data show CDR1 as SGHAT and CDR2 as FQNNGV. The V gene end was trimmed by 3 bases and the J gene end by 1 base; junction bases not matched to a gene: 4. The CDR3 covers 15 residues. The CDR3 DNA reads TGTGCCAGCAGCTTCCCTAGCGGGGTTTCCTACGAGCAGTACTTC. Protein: CASSFPSGVSYEQYF.

The chain carries TRBV30 and TRBJ2-5; the D gene is possibly TRBD1 (5 bases). The ends were cut back, 1 base at V and 9 bases at J, with 15 bases in the middle. CDR1 GTSNPN and CDR2 SVGIG come from the germline V gene (reference sequence). The CDR3 runs to 13 residues. The CDR3 nucleotides are TGTGCCTGGAGTGGTGGGGCCCTGGGGCCCCAGTACTTC. Its protein is CAWSGGALGPQYF.

V usage is TRBV30 and J usage is TRBJ1-6; D is unresolved. In germline, CDR1 is GTSNPN, CDR2 SVGIG (reference sequence). This CDR3 contains 14 residues. V was pared by 3 bases and J by 9 bases, with 15 bases between. Here the CDR3 reads CAWSASNRASPLHF. The CDR3 DNA reads TGTGCCTGGAGCGCATCCAACAGAGCTTCACCCCTCCACTTT.

The chain recombines TRBV19 with TRBJ1-1, with D possibly matching TRBD1 (5 bases). The CDR3 is made up of 13 amino acids. Germline-derived CDR1 and CDR2 are LNHDA and SQIVND (reference sequence). Trimming left V 6 bases short and J 4 bases short, with 12 bases between. CDR3 DNA sequence: TGTGCCAGTAGGATGGACACGATCACTGAAGCTTTCTTT. Translation: CASRMDTITEAFF.

The chain links TRBV24-1 to TRBJ2-2; tentative D call: TRBD1 (5 bases). With 11 bases removed from V and 4 bases from J, the gap between germline ends came to 13 bases. The V gene's germline CDR1 is KGHDR and CDR2 SFDVKD. The CDR3 runs to 13 residues. The CDR3 nucleotides are TGTGCCAGCAGCCAGGGATCCACCGGGGAGCTGTTTTTT. This gives the protein CASSQGSTGELFF.

The chain is built from TRBV4-2 and TRBJ2-1, with 8 bases matching TRBD2. CDR3 length: 16 amino acids. J lost 0 bases, V lost 1 base, and 2 bases had no gene match. CDR1 and CDR2 (germline): LGHNA, YNFKEQ. CDR3 loop: CASSQAGGASYNEQFF. The CDR3 DNA is TGTGCCAGCAGCCAAGCCGGGGGGGCCTCCTACAATGAGCAGTTCTTC.

The J gene is TRBJ1-1, the V gene TRBV11-2; D is possibly TRBD1 (6 bases). Germline values: CDR1 SGHAT, CDR2 FQNNGV. The V and J ends lost 3 bases and 11 bases respectively, with 13 bases between them. CDR3 length: 12 amino acids. The CDR3 nucleotides read TGTGCCAGCAGCTTTTCAGGGGTGGGGGCTTTCTTT. It encodes CASSFSGVGAFF. Using reference TRBV11-2 and TRBJ1-1 for the parts outside the CDR3, the full variable domain is EAGVAQSPRYKIIEKRQSVAFWCNPISGHATLYWYQQILGQGPKLLIQFQNNGVVDDSQLPKDRFSAERLKGVDSTLKIQPAKLEDSAVYLCASSFSGVGAFFGQGTRLTVV.

This chain connects TRBV6-6 to TRBJ1-4, with D maybe TRBD1 (5 bases). This CDR3 contains 15 residues. Germline CDR1 is MNHNY and CDR2 is SVGAGI (reference sequence). The V end was cut by 0 bases, the J end by 4 bases, with 9 bases between. CDR3 bases: TGTGCCAGCAGTTACTCGGGAGGGGATAATGAAAAACTGTTTTTT. It is translated as CASSYSGGDNEKLFF.

V is TRBV6-1 and J is TRBJ2-2; 7 bases fit TRBD1. Trimming at V came to 1 base and at J to 4 bases, leaving 3 bases not matched to a gene. The CDR3 loop spans 15 amino acids. Germline CDR1 is MNHNS and CDR2 is SASEGT. CDR3 sequence reads: CASSEEGASTGELFF. CDR3 sequence (DNA): TGTGCCAGCAGTGAAGAGGGGGCGAGCACCGGGGAGCTGTTTTTT.

CDR3: CASTGTGPYEQYF. CDR3 nucleotide sequence: TGTGCCAGCACCGGGACAGGCCCCTACGAGCAGTACTTC. The chain is built from TRBV10-3 and TRBJ2-7, with 8 bases matching TRBD1. There are 13 residues in the CDR3. Germline V gene sequence: CDR1 ENHRY, CDR2 SYGVKD. Trimming cost V 10 bases and J 2 bases; bases outside gene matches: 7.

This rearrangement joins TRBV7-2 to TRBJ2-1; no reliable D call. The germline V gene has CDR1 SGHTA and CDR2 FQGNSA. Deletions cut 5 bases from V and 7 bases from J, with 9 bases between. This CDR3 region has 12 residues. The CDR3 bases are TGTGCCAGCAGCCAGAGAGGAAATGAGCAGTTCTTC. It yields the protein CASSQRGNEQFF.

The chain recombines TRBV9 with TRBJ2-1; a possible D gene is TRBD2 (6 bases). The germline V and J ends were trimmed by 7 bases and 4 bases, with 15 bases remaining between them. Germline V CDR1 and CDR2: SGDLS, YYNGEE. The CDR3 spans 14 residues. CDR3 DNA: TGTGCCAGCTCGGTGGGAGGAACTTACAATGAGCAGTTCTTC. Translating it yields CASSVGGTYNEQFF.

The rearrangement links TRBV5-1 to TRBJ2-1, with 7 nucleotides matching TRBD2. J lost 0 bases, V lost 5 bases, and 8 bases had no gene match. The CDR3 has 16 residues. Per the germline V gene, CDR1 is SGHRS and CDR2 is YFSETQ. Here the CDR3 DNA reads TGCGCCAGCAGTGGGGCGGGGGTCCCCTCCTACAATGAGCAGTTCTTC. Its protein is CASSGAGVPSYNEQFF.

This chain joins TRBV6-5 and TRBJ1-1; D is possibly TRBD1 (6 bases). This CDR3 region has 13 residues. Per the germline V gene, CDR1 is MNHEY and CDR2 is SVGAGI. Trimming left V 8 bases short and J 5 bases short, with 15 bases between. The CDR3 DNA reads TGTGCCAGCGGGGGCCGGAGTCGGACTGAAGCTTTCTTT. Translating it yields CASGGRSRTEAFF.

V usage is TRBV2 and J usage is TRBJ2-3; no definite D call. This CDR3 has 12 residues. In germline, CDR1 is SNHLY, CDR2 FYNNEI. Trimming left V 6 bases short and J 4 bases short, with 8 bases between. The chain's CDR3 is CASRVLADTQYF. Here the CDR3 DNA reads TGTGCCAGCAGAGTCCTAGCAGATACGCAGTATTTT.